One sample yielded the 3 T cell receptor beta chains listed below, sequenced in a study of blood T cells in healthy people across ages. Sample-barcoded 5' priming and a J-beta primer mix drove a second PCR of 7 to 11 cycles. TCRdb independently ran MiXCR on the 5' RACE reads; one entry per CDR3 protein. Here the sample spans more than 650,000 distinct CDR3 sequences, roughly 24% being singletons. Separately, the same data were catalogued under a study of T cells of mothers and their children.

Sequencing was performed on blood. The receptors stem from a boy under 18 in good health.

V gene TRBV28 combines with J gene TRBJ2-5, with TRBD2 matching 9 bases. This CDR3 comprises 15 residues. Germline V lookup: CDR1 MDHEN, CDR2 SYDVKM. The J segment lost 5 bases and the V segment lost 6 bases, leaving 10 bases of the junction unmatched. The CDR3 loop reads CASRVPSGGLETQYF. Written as DNA, the CDR3 is TGTGCCAGCAGGGTCCCCAGCGGGGGGTTGGAGACCCAGTACTTC.

The sample holds many counts of this clonotype. The junction and the germline gene differ at one end; a read error may be behind it. V and J are TRBV5-1 and TRBJ2-7; 9 nucleotides match TRBD1. This CDR3 has 15 amino acids. Per germline, CDR1 SGHRS and CDR2 YFSETQ. The CDR3 nucleotides are TGTGCCAGCAGTTCTCCGGGACAGGGCACCTACGAGCAGTACTTC. Amino acids: CASSSPGQGTYEQYF. Full variable domain (remainder filled in from reference TRBV5-1 and TRBJ2-7): KAGVTQTPRYLIKTRGQQVTLSCSPISGHRSVSWYQQTPGQGLQFLFEYFSETQRNKGNFPGRFSGRQFSNSRSEMNVSTLELGDSALYLCASSSPGQGTYEQYFGPGTRLTVT.

The chain carries TRBV10-3 and TRBJ2-7; 7 bases are shared with TRBD2. The CDR3 has 14 amino acids. Germline loops: CDR1 ENHRY, CDR2 SYGVKD. Trimming cost V 10 bases and J 5 bases; bases outside gene matches: 14. CDR3 region: CATREGRGGDEQYF. In DNA form, the CDR3 reads TGTGCCACCAGGGAGGGGCGGGGAGGTGACGAGCAGTACTTC.